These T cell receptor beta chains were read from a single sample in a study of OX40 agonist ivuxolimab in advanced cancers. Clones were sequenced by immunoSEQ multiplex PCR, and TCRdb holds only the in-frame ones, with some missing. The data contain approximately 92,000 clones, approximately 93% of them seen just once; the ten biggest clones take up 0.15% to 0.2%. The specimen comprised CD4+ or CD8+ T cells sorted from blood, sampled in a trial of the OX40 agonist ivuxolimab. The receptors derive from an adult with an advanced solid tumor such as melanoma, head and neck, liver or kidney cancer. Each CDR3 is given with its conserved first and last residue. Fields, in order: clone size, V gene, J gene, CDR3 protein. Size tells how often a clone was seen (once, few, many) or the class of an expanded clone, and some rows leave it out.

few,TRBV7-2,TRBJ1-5,CASSSQGRGQPQHF
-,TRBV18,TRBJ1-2,CASSVGNYGYTF
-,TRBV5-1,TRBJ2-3,CASSFRPGSTDTQYF
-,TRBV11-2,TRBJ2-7,CASSSTSGRAPYF
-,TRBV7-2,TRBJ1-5,CASSLKGNQGNQPQHF
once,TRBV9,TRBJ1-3,CASSVDSLSRPGNTIYF
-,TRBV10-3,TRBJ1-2,CAICRGLGYYGYTF
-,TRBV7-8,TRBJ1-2,CASSLAEGRGGYTF
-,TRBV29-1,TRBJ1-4,CSVEGHQGREKLFF
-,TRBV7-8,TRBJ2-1,CASSLRWATNEQFF
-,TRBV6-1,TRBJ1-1,CASSGLGKLNTEAFF
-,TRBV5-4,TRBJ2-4,CASSAVRGLPADF
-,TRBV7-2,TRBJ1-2,CASSLGRNYGYTF
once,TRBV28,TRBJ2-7,CASSPPGLAGLYEQYF
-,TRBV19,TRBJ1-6,CASRRDLNSPLHF
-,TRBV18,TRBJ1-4,CASSPRGEVNEKLFF
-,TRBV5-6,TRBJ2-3,CASSRLLAGAAGDTQYF
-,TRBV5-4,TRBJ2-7,CASSLGLARSSYEQYF
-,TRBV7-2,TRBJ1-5,CASSSGQLYNQPQHF
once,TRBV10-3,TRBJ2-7,CAISESSRGSPYEQYF
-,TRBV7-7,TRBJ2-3,CASSFSASGRMVDTQYF
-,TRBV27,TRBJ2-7,CASTAIYRGHYEQYF
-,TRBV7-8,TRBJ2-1,CASSLTYRVPNEQFF
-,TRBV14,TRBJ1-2,CASSQMGILYGYTF
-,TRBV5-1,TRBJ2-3,CASSSSGTGGRDTQYF
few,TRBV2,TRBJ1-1,CASRFSDTEAFF
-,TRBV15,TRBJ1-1,CATSRDPGTEAFF
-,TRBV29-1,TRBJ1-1,CSVERGGTEAFF
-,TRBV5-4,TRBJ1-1,CASSAEGQGTTEAFF
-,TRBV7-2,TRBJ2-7,CASSLSQASYEQYF
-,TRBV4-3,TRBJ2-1,CASSQGEGQRGSSYNEQFF
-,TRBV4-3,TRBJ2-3,CASSRRGTDTQYF
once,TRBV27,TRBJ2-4,CASRISVAKNIQYF
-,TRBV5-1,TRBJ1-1,CASSLQGAGAFF
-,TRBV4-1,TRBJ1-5,CASSQSGTGANQPQHF
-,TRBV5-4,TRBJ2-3,CASSLGGLAITDTQYF
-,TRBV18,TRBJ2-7,CASSPPEGAAYEQYF
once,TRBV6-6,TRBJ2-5,CASKGTSGEETQYF